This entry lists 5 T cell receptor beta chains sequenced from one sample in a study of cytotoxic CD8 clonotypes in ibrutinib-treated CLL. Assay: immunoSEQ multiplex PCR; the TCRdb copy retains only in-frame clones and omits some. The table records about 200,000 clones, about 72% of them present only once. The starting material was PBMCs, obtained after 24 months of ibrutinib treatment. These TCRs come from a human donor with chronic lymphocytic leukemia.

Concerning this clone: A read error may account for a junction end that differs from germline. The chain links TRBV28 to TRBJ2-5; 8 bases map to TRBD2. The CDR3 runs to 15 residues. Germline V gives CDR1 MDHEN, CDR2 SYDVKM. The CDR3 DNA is TGTGCCAGCCAGGCGGAGCGGGAGAACCAGGAGACCCAGTACTTC. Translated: CASQAERENQETQYF.

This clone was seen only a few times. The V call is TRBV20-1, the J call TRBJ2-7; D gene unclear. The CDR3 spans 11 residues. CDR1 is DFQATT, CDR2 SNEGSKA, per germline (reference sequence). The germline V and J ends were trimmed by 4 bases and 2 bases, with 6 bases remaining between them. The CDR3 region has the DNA TGCAGTGCTACTCCTACCTACGAGCAGTACTTC. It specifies CSATPTYEQYF.

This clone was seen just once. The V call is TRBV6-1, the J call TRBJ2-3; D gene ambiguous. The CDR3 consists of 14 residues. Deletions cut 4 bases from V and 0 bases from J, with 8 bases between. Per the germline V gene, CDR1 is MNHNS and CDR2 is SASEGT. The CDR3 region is CASSAPGSTDTQYF. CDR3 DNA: TGTGCCAGCAGTGCTCCTGGAAGCACAGATACGCAGTATTTT.

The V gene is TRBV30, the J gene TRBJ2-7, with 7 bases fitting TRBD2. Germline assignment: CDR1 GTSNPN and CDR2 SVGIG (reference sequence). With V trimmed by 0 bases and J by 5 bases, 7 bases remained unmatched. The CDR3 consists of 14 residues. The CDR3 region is CAWSVGGSVHEQYF. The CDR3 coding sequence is TGTGCCTGGAGTGTCGGCGGGAGCGTTCACGAGCAGTACTTC.

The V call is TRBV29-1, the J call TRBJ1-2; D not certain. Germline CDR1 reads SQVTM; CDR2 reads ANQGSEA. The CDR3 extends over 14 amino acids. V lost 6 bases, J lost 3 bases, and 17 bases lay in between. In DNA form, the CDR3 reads TGCAGCGTCCCTAAGGCCGGGTTCGACTATGGCTACACCTTC. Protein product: CSVPKAGFDYGYTF.